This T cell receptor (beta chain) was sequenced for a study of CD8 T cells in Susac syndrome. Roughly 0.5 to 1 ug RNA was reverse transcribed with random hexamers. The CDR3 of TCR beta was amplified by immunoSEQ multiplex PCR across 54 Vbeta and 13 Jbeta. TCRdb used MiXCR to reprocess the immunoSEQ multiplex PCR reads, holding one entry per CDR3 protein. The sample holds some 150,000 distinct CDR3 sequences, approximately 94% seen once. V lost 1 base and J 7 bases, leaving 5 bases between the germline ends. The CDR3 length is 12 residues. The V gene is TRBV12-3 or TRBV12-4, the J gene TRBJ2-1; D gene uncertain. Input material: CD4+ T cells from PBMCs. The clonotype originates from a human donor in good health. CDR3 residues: CASSLVTNEQFF. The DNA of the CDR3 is TGTGCCAGCAGTTTAGTCACAAATGAGCAGTTCTTC.